Given below is one T cell receptor beta chain in context. What it binds is not known. The data belong to a study of molecular identifiers for immune sequencing clone quantification. Study information: Sequencing covered four of five parts into which replicate RNA from roughly 20,000 or 100,000 naive CD8 cells was split.

The CD8+CD4-CCR7+CD45RA+ phenotype defined the sorted naive CD8 T cells. Study results and limitations: Whereas clones above 20 RNA copies held under 1% of naive-cell molecules, they held over 97% of effector molecules.

In TCRdb, the PCR reads were re-called with MiXCR into one record per CDR3 protein. Altogether approximately 550,000 distinct CDR3 sequences are present, over 20% being singletons, with the ten largest covering 0.84%. Sequenced input: naive CD8+ T cells from blood, with Jurkat cell RNA spiked in. Stated subset: FACS-sorted CD8+CD4-CCR7+CD45RA+ naive T cells. This receptor was identified in a human donor in good health. Some libraries in this study had Jurkat cell RNA spiked in.

DNA of the CDR3: TGTGCCAGCAGTGACTCGGTCGACTTACGTTGGGGCAGTGAGCAGTTCTTC. Its protein is CASSDSVDLRWGSEQFF. The rearrangement uses TRBV6-4 and TRBJ2-1; possibly TRBD1 for D (5 bases). The CDR3 extends over 17 amino acids. The germline V gene has CDR1 MRHNA and CDR2 SNTAGT. With 0 bases removed from V and 9 bases from J, the gap between germline ends came to 21 bases.